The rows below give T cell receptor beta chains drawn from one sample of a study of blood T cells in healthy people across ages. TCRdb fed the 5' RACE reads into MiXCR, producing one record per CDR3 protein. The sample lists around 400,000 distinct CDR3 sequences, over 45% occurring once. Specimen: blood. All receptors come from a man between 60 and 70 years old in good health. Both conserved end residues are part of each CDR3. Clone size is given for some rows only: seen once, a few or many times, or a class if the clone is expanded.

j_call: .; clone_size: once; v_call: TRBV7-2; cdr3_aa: CASSLAEGGYEQYF
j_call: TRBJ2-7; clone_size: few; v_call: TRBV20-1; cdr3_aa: CSAGRRQGAYEQYF
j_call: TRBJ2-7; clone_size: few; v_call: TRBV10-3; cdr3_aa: CAISGQTVGNEQYF
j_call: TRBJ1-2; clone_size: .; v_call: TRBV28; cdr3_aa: CASRVPHGGGGYTF
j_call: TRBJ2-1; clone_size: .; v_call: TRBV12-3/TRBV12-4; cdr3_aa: CASSFEAGTYNEQFF
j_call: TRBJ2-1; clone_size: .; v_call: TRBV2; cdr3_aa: CASSTGRGNEQFF
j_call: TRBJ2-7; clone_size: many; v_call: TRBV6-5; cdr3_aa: CASSYQQSYEQYF
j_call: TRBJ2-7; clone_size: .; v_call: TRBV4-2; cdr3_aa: CASSQGPGHYEQYF
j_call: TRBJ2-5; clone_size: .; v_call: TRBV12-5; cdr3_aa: CASGLETGAQETQYF
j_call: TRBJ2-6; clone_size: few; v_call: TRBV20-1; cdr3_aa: CSATTGGNSGANVLTF
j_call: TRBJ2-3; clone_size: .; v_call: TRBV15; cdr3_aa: CATSRGDTDTQYF
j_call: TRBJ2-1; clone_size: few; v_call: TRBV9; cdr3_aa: CASSVAVGSYNEQFF
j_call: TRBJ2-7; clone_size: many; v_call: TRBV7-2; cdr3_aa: CASSQSGTETYEQYF
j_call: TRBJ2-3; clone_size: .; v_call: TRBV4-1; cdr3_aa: CASSQGGNGRVNPPNTQYF
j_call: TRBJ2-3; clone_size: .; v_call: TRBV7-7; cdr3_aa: CASSSGTSHTDTQYF
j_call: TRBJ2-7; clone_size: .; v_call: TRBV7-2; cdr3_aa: CASSLDSRGARYEQYF
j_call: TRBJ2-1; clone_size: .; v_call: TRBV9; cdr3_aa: CASSSGTGVHNEQFF
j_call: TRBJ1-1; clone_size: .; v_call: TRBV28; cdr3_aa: CASSSQGGNIEAFF
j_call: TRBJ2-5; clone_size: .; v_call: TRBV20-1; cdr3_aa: CSARSLAGGETQYF
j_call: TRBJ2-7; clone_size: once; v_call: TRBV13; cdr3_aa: CASSLVGLGQYF
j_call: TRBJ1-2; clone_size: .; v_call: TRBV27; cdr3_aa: CASSFVGRDDGYTF
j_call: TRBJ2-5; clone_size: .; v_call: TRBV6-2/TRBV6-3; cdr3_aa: CASSYDQGFQETQYF
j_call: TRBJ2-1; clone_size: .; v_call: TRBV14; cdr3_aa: CTSSQVRTLASYNEQFF
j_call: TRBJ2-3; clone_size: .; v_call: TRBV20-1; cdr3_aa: CSARSPGSQRAPTDTQYF
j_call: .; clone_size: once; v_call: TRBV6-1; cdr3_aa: CASSEVWAHEQYF
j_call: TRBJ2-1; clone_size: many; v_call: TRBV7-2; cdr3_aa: CASSPMASSYNEQFF